The 21 T cell receptor beta chains given below trace back to one sample, sequenced in a study of cytomegalovirus exposure and HLA in healthy donors. The PCR was carried out with 60 Vbeta primers and 13 Jbeta primers. Repertoires were generated with immunoSEQ multiplex PCR, while TCRdb's copy carries only in-frame clones and drops some. The table has about 110,000 clones, approximately 80% seen once. The source material was PBMCs. The receptors were sampled from a man in his thirties or forties in good health and CMV-seropositive.

The chain recombines TRBV30 with TRBJ1-1; D is ambiguous. CDR1 is GTSNPN, CDR2 SVGIG, per germline (reference sequence). The CDR3 has 13 amino acids. V was cut by 3 bases and J by 3 bases, with 11 bases left in between. The CDR3 protein is CAWRRRVHTEAFF. CDR3 sequence (DNA): TGTGCCTGGAGGAGGAGGGTACACACTGAAGCTTTCTTT.

This clone was seen a few times. Other DNA sequences in this sample translate to the same CDR3. This sequence joins TRBV30 and TRBJ1-5; possibly TRBD1 for D (5 bases). Per germline, CDR1 GTSNPN and CDR2 SVGIG (reference sequence). V dropped 0 bases and J dropped 2 bases, with 5 bases sitting between them. The CDR3 is 13 residues long. CDR3 coding DNA: TGTGCCTGGAGTGTACAGGGCAATCAGCCCCAGCATTTT. It specifies CAWSVQGNQPQHF. Using reference TRBV30 and TRBJ1-5 for the parts outside the CDR3, the full variable domain is SQTIHQWPATLVQPVGSPLSLECTVEGTSNPNLYWYRQAAGRGLQLLFYSVGIGQISSEVPQNLSASRPQDRQFILSSKKLLLSDSGFYLCAWSVQGNQPQHFGDGTRLSIL.

The chain combines TRBV2 with TRBJ1-5, with a possible D match to TRBD1 (6 bases). The V and J ends lost 5 bases and 6 bases respectively, with 14 bases between them. This CDR3 is 14 amino acids long. In germline, CDR1 is SNHLY, CDR2 FYNNEI. The CDR3 coding sequence is TGTGCCAGCAGTCCTTTAAGGGGGAGTCAGCCCCAGCATTTT. Translated, it gives CASSPLRGSQPQHF.

V usage is TRBV5-4 and J usage is TRBJ2-7; 10 bases agree with TRBD2. The ends lost 0 bases at V and 3 bases at J; junction bases unmatched: 6. CDR3 size: 16 residues. Germline V gene data show CDR1 as SGHNT and CDR2 as YYREEE (reference sequence). CDR3 sequence reads: CASSLGPGTSDYEQYV. CDR3 in DNA: TGTGCCAGCAGCTTGGGCCCCGGGACTAGCGACTACGAGCAGTACGTC.

This clone was seen just once. The chain links TRBV27 to TRBJ2-7; 12 positions match TRBD2. Germline loops: CDR1 MNHEY, CDR2 SMNVEV (reference sequence). The CDR3 is 16 amino acids. V dropped 2 bases and J dropped 6; count of bases not matched to a gene: 8. This CDR3 is CASSLRASGGGSEQYF. The DNA of the CDR3 is TGTGCCAGCAGTTTAAGGGCTAGCGGGGGGGGCAGCGAGCAGTACTTC.

This clone was observed a single time. The J gene is TRBJ2-7, the V gene TRBV11-2, with D possibly matching TRBD1 (5 bases). CDR1 is SGHAT, CDR2 FQNNGV, per germline. V lost 0 bases, J lost 0 bases, and 24 bases lay in between. The CDR3 extends over 20 amino acids. The CDR3 nucleotides read TGTGCCAGCAGCTTAGAGACAGCTAAACGAAACATTCAGAACTCCTACGAGCAGTACTTC. Its protein product is CASSLETAKRNIQNSYEQYF.

This rearrangement joins TRBV27 to TRBJ1-2; D may be TRBD1 (6 bases). V was pared by 5 bases and J by 4 bases, with 20 bases between. Germline CDR1 is MNHEY and CDR2 is SMNVEV (reference sequence). This CDR3 comprises 16 residues. CDR3 loop: CASSPVDSPIFYGYTF. The CDR3 nucleotides read TGTGCCAGCAGTCCCGTGGACAGCCCGATTTTCTATGGCTACACCTTC.

This chain connects TRBV6-5 to TRBJ1-2, with 8 bases fitting TRBD1. Trimming removed 5 bases from V and 7 bases from J; junction bases left unmatched: 3. The CDR3 length is 12 residues. Germline V gives CDR1 MNHEY, CDR2 SVGAGI. This CDR3 reads CASSNTGGGYTF. The CDR3 region has the DNA TGTGCCAGCAGTAACACAGGGGGTGGCTACACCTTC.

This CDR3 is CASTLSGVYTEAFF. The CDR3 nucleotides read TGTGCCAGCACACTGTCAGGGGTCTACACTGAAGCTTTCTTT. The chain links TRBV7-9 to TRBJ1-1; D is perhaps TRBD1 (6 bases). The V and J ends lost 7 bases and 3 bases respectively, with 15 bases between them. Germline-derived CDR1 and CDR2 are SEHNR and FQNEAQ (reference sequence). This CDR3 is built from 14 residues.

The chain couples TRBV11-1 to TRBJ2-5, with D possibly TRBD1 on 6 matching bases. Germline loops: CDR1 SGHAT, CDR2 FQDESV (reference sequence). Trimming left V 2 bases short and J 2 bases short, with 12 bases between. This CDR3 comprises 15 residues. The CDR3 reads CASSLRGSYQETQYF. The CDR3 DNA follows: TGTGCCAGCAGCTTAAGGGGGTCTTATCAAGAGACCCAGTACTTC.

This clone was recorded once. The chain joins TRBV6-5 to TRBJ2-7, with 7 bases fitting TRBD1. V shed 6 bases, J shed 6 bases, and the junction held 14 bases outside the gene matches. The V gene's germline CDR1 is MNHEY and CDR2 SVGAGI. CDR3 length: 15 amino acids. The DNA for the CDR3 is TGTGCCAGCAGCCCTCCTGGGACAGACCCTGCCGAGCAGTACTTC. Amino acid sequence: CASSPPGTDPAEQYF.

This chain connects TRBV18 to TRBJ1-3, with 11 bases lining up with TRBD1. Germline V lookup: CDR1 KGHSH, CDR2 LQKENI. V lost 2 bases to trimming and J lost 8 bases; unmatched junction nucleotides: 8. CDR3 length: 16 amino acids. The CDR3 loop is CASSPTMPGQGDTIYF. The CDR3 region has the DNA TGTGCCAGCTCACCAACTATGCCGGGACAGGGGGACACCATATATTTT.

The chain has TRBV2 and TRBJ2-7; D is ambiguous. CDR1 SNHLY and CDR2 FYNNEI come from the germline V gene. The CDR3 covers 11 residues. With 5 bases removed from V and 2 bases from J, the gap between germline ends came to 4 bases. The CDR3 spells CASSPTYEQYF. In DNA, the CDR3 is TGTGCCAGCAGTCCTACCTACGAGCAGTACTTC.

This rearrangement joins TRBV19 to TRBJ2-7; D perhaps matches TRBD2 (5 bases). The CDR3 runs to 14 residues. Germline-derived CDR1 and CDR2 are LNHDA and SQIVND (reference sequence). With 4 bases removed from V and 6 bases from J, the gap between germline ends came to 16 bases. The CDR3 DNA is TGTGCCAGTAGTAACCCCGCGGGCGCCGGCGAGCAGTACTTC. This sequence encodes CASSNPAGAGEQYF. The entire variable domain, with the rest obtained from reference TRBV19 and TRBJ2-7, is as follows: DGGITQSPKYLFRKEGQNVTLSCEQNLNHDAMYWYRQDPGQGLRLIYYSQIVNDFQKGDIAEGYSVSREKKESFPLTVTSAQKNPTAFYLCASSNPAGAGEQYFGPGTRLTVT.

The sample holds a few counts of this clone. Other DNA sequences in the same sample also yield this CDR3. The genes are TRBV9 and TRBJ2-3, with 13 bases aligning to TRBD2. Germline lookup yields CDR1 SGDLS and CDR2 YYNGEE. The trim removed 4 bases at V and 3 bases at J, leaving 5 bases unmatched. The CDR3 extends over 16 amino acids. The CDR3 nucleotides read TGTGCCAGCAGCTCAGGACTAGCGGGGGTAACAGATACGCAGTATTTT. Protein product: CASSSGLAGVTDTQYF.

This clone occurred once. This chain connects TRBV27 to TRBJ1-1; D is unresolved. Germline V CDR1 and CDR2: MNHEY, SMNVEV (reference sequence). The CDR3 is made up of 14 amino acids. Trimming left V 2 bases short and J 1 base short, with 8 bases between. The CDR3 sequence: CASSLGLKNTEAFF. CDR3 nucleotides: TGTGCCAGCAGTTTAGGGCTTAAGAACACTGAAGCTTTCTTT.

The chain is built from TRBV18 and TRBJ1-2; 7 bases align to TRBD1. Germline values: CDR1 KGHSH, CDR2 LQKENI. V gave up 0 bases and J gave up 2 bases; unmatched junction bases: 12. This CDR3 contains 18 residues. The CDR3 loop is CASSPPINGQEKNYGYTF. CDR3 bases: TGTGCCAGCTCACCACCGATAAATGGACAGGAAAAGAACTATGGCTACACCTTC.

This sequence joins TRBV5-6 and TRBJ1-4; tentatively, D is TRBD1 (6 bases). With 4 bases removed from V and 4 bases from J, the gap between germline ends came to 17 bases. The germline CDR1 and CDR2 sequences are SGHDT and YYEEEE. CDR3 size: 16 residues. The CDR3 DNA is TGTGCCAGCAGCCTTTTCCACAGGGCCATTAATGAAAAACTGTTTTTT. Translation gives CASSLFHRAINEKLFF. The full variable domain, in which reference TRBV5-6 and TRBJ1-4 provide the parts outside the CDR3, is DAGVTQSPTHLIKTRGQQVTLRCSPKSGHDTVSWYQQALGQGPQFIFQYYEEEERQRGNFPDRFSGHQFPNYSSELNVNALLLGDSALYLCASSLFHRAINEKLFFGSGTQLSVL.

This clone was seen only once. The J gene is TRBJ1-6, the V gene TRBV18; D may be TRBD1 (6 bases). Germline V gene sequence: CDR1 KGHSH, CDR2 LQKENI. This CDR3 has 14 amino acids. V was cut by 3 bases and J by 7 bases, with 10 bases left in between. Here the CDR3 reads CASSPGQPNSPLHF. The CDR3 bases are TGTGCCAGCTCACCTGGACAGCCAAATTCACCCCTCCACTTT.

This chain joins TRBV5-1 and TRBJ1-2, with D maybe TRBD1 (5 bases). V was pared by 4 bases and J by 2 bases, with 9 bases between. Germline lookup yields CDR1 SGHRS and CDR2 YFSETQ. The CDR3 runs to 13 residues. The CDR3 nucleotides read TGCGCCAGCAGCCAGACAGTGAACTATGGCTACACCTTC. Translated, it gives CASSQTVNYGYTF. The full variable domain, in which reference TRBV5-1 and TRBJ1-2 provide the parts outside the CDR3, is KAGVTQTPRYLIKTRGQQVTLSCSPISGHRSVSWYQQTPGQGLQFLFEYFSETQRNKGNFPGRFSGRQFSNSRSEMNVSTLELGDSALYLCASSQTVNYGYTFGSGTRLTVV.

V is TRBV30 and J is TRBJ1-6, with D possibly TRBD1 on 5 matching bases. The V and J ends lost 7 bases and 6 bases respectively, with 10 bases between them. There are 12 residues in the CDR3. Germline V gives CDR1 GTSNPN, CDR2 SVGIG (reference sequence). The CDR3 is CAYDRVNSPLHF. CDR3 coding DNA: TGTGCCTATGACAGAGTTAATTCACCCCTCCACTTT.